This T cell receptor (beta chain) comes out of a study of blood T cell repertoires in COVID-19. Original processing methods: Estimates of nucleated cell counts were drawn from the amplification of reference gene primers. TCRdb's copy holds only in-frame clones and misses some; the assay was immunoSEQ multiplex PCR. Clone size and the V and J calls come from that table; the DNA yielded D and trimming. The table records 300,000 or so clones, more than 85% of them present only once. Germline CDR1 reads SGDLS; CDR2 reads YYNGEE. V was trimmed by 2 bases and J by 7 bases, leaving 13 bases between them. This CDR3 region has 13 residues.

This receptor was taken from a woman aged 25 to 39 with COVID-19, enrolled during active disease. The sample consisted of peripheral blood. The gene calls are TRBV9 and TRBJ2-7; a possible D gene is TRBD1 (6 bases). CDR3 loop: CASSVNTGSEQYF. The CDR3 nucleotides read TGTGCCAGCAGCGTTAACACAGGGTCGGAGCAGTACTTC.